A selection of T cell receptor beta chains follows, all from one sample in a study of blood T cell repertoires in COVID-19. Libraries were prepared by immunoSEQ multiplex PCR; TCRdb keeps only in-frame clonotypes and omits some of them. The top ten clones hold approximately 5.3% of a sample with 69,000 or so clones, around 90% of them seen once. The sequenced sample consisted of peripheral blood. Receptors originate from a man aged 45-65 years with acute or convalescent COVID-19. Each CDR3 is given with its conserved first and last residue. Fields, in order: clone size, D gene, V gene, J gene, CDR3 protein, CDR3 DNA. A D gene is named only where the DNA matches it firmly. Part of the rows lack a size; the others show once, few, many or a class for expanded clones.

abundance: once; d_gene: TRBD1; v_gene: TRBV30; j_gene: TRBJ2-7; CDR3aa: CAFLGDRVNEQYF; CDR3nt: TGTGCCTTCCTCGGGGACAGGGTAAACGAGCAGTACTTC
abundance: NA; d_gene: TRBD1; v_gene: TRBV27; j_gene: TRBJ1-1; CDR3aa: CASSKQGNTEAFF; CDR3nt: TGTGCCAGCAGTAAACAGGGGAATACTGAAGCTTTCTTT
abundance: NA; d_gene: TRBD1; v_gene: TRBV7-9; j_gene: TRBJ2-1; CDR3aa: CASSGQGNEQFF; CDR3nt: TGTGCCAGCAGCGGACAGGGTAATGAGCAGTTCTTC
abundance: NA; d_gene: NA; v_gene: TRBV9; j_gene: TRBJ2-1; CDR3aa: CASSESGSSYNEQFF; CDR3nt: TGTGCCAGCAGCGAGAGCGGTAGCTCCTACAATGAGCAGTTCTTC
abundance: NA; d_gene: TRBD1; v_gene: TRBV7-2; j_gene: TRBJ2-1; CDR3aa: CASSLGQGTYNEQFF; CDR3nt: TGTGCCAGCAGCCTCGGACAGGGAACCTACAATGAGCAGTTCTTC
abundance: NA; d_gene: NA; v_gene: TRBV27; j_gene: TRBJ2-1; CDR3aa: CASSFITGVSLNEQFF; CDR3nt: TGTGCCAGCAGTTTTATAACGGGAGTTTCTCTCAATGAGCAGTTCTTC
abundance: NA; d_gene: TRBD1; v_gene: TRBV19; j_gene: TRBJ2-7; CDR3aa: CASSSRTGLIYEQYF; CDR3nt: TGTGCCAGTAGCTCCAGGACAGGGTTGATTTACGAGCAGTACTTC
abundance: NA; d_gene: NA; v_gene: TRBV6-1; j_gene: TRBJ2-7; CDR3aa: CASSEGGVGSLYEQYF; CDR3nt: TGTGCCAGCAGTGAAGGGGGGGTGGGTAGCCTCTACGAGCAGTACTTC
abundance: NA; d_gene: NA; v_gene: TRBV19; j_gene: TRBJ2-7; CDR3aa: CASSPTVFLYEQYF; CDR3nt: TGTGCCAGTTCCCCGACAGTTTTCCTCTACGAGCAGTACTTC
abundance: NA; d_gene: NA; v_gene: TRBV6-5; j_gene: TRBJ1-3; CDR3aa: CASSLGAPLGNTIYF; CDR3nt: TGTGCCAGCAGTTTGGGGGCGCCCCTTGGAAACACCATATATTTT
abundance: NA; d_gene: TRBD2; v_gene: TRBV11-3; j_gene: TRBJ2-7; CDR3aa: CASTAGGFNWYEQYF; CDR3nt: TGTGCCAGCACCGCGGGGGGATTTAACTGGTACGAGCAGTACTTC
abundance: NA; d_gene: TRBD2; v_gene: TRBV11-2; j_gene: TRBJ2-7; CDR3aa: CASSLDFRLADLYEQYF; CDR3nt: TGTGCCAGCAGCTTAGATTTTAGGCTAGCGGACCTCTACGAGCAGTACTTC
abundance: NA; d_gene: NA; v_gene: TRBV23-1; j_gene: TRBJ2-1; CDR3aa: CASSQSVRNEQFF; CDR3nt: TGCGCCAGCAGTCAATCCGTCCGCAATGAGCAGTTCTTC
abundance: NA; d_gene: TRBD2; v_gene: TRBV5-1; j_gene: TRBJ2-1; CDR3aa: CASSPRSLAGESRSYNEQFF; CDR3nt: TGCGCCAGCAGCCCACGCTCCCTAGCGGGAGAATCCAGATCCTACAATGAGCAGTTCTTC
abundance: NA; d_gene: NA; v_gene: TRBV5-1; j_gene: TRBJ2-2; CDR3aa: CASSTDYNTGELFF; CDR3nt: TGCGCCAGCAGCACGGACTATAACACCGGGGAGCTGTTTTTT
abundance: NA; d_gene: TRBD2; v_gene: TRBV14; j_gene: TRBJ2-3; CDR3aa: CASSPGVGRTDTQYF; CDR3nt: TGTGCCAGCAGCCCAGGCGTCGGGAGGACAGATACGCAGTATTTT
abundance: NA; d_gene: NA; v_gene: TRBV12-3/TRBV12-4; j_gene: TRBJ1-1; CDR3aa: CASSFERNTEAFF; CDR3nt: TGTGCCAGCAGTTTCGAGAGGAACACTGAAGCTTTCTTT
abundance: NA; d_gene: TRBD2; v_gene: TRBV15; j_gene: TRBJ2-2; CDR3aa: CATSFPGLAGVGELFF; CDR3nt: TGTGCCACCAGCTTTCCGGGACTAGCGGGAGTCGGGGAGCTGTTTTTT
abundance: NA; d_gene: NA; v_gene: TRBV24-1; j_gene: TRBJ2-5; CDR3aa: CATSESQTGTQYF; CDR3nt: TGTGCCACCAGTGAGTCTCAAACAGGGACCCAGTACTTC
abundance: NA; d_gene: NA; v_gene: TRBV18; j_gene: TRBJ1-5; CDR3aa: CASSSGDSNQPQHF; CDR3nt: TGTGCCAGCTCTTCGGGGGATAGCAATCAGCCCCAGCATTTT
abundance: few; d_gene: TRBD2; v_gene: TRBV3-1/TRBV3-2; j_gene: TRBJ2-3; CDR3aa: CASSHKRTSGFTDTQYF; CDR3nt: TGTGCCAGCAGCCATAAGAGGACTAGCGGGTTCACAGATACGCAGTATTTT
abundance: NA; d_gene: NA; v_gene: TRBV4-1; j_gene: TRBJ2-1; CDR3aa: CASSPRTAQAQNEQFF; CDR3nt: TGCGCCAGCAGCCCGCGGACAGCTCAGGCACAAAATGAGCAGTTCTTC
abundance: NA; d_gene: NA; v_gene: TRBV7-9; j_gene: TRBJ1-2; CDR3aa: CASSPGGSYYGYTF; CDR3nt: TGTGCCAGCAGCCCGGGGGGGTCCTACTATGGCTACACCTTC
abundance: NA; d_gene: TRBD2; v_gene: TRBV24-1; j_gene: TRBJ2-1; CDR3aa: CATSDFREEKFF; CDR3nt: TGTGCCACCAGTGATTTCCGGGAGGAAAAGTTCTTC
abundance: once; d_gene: NA; v_gene: TRBV19; j_gene: TRBJ2-3; CDR3aa: CASNPRGTDTQYF; CDR3nt: TGTGCCAGTAACCCGAGAGGCACAGATACGCAGTATTTT
abundance: NA; d_gene: NA; v_gene: TRBV6-5; j_gene: TRBJ1-3; CDR3aa: CASSPLSSGNTIYF; CDR3nt: TGTGCCAGCAGCCCCCTCAGCTCTGGAAACACCATATATTTT
abundance: NA; d_gene: NA; v_gene: TRBV15; j_gene: TRBJ2-7; CDR3aa: CATRSTYSYEQYF; CDR3nt: TGTGCCACCCGGTCGACATACTCCTACGAGCAGTACTTC
abundance: NA; d_gene: NA; v_gene: TRBV27; j_gene: TRBJ1-1; CDR3aa: CASSLLTGVDTEAFF; CDR3nt: TGTGCCAGCAGTTTACTTACAGGTGTGGACACTGAAGCTTTCTTT
abundance: NA; d_gene: TRBD2; v_gene: TRBV3-1/TRBV3-2; j_gene: TRBJ2-5; CDR3aa: CASGGRAQETQYF; CDR3nt: TGTGCCAGCGGAGGGAGGGCCCAAGAGACCCAGTACTTC
abundance: NA; d_gene: NA; v_gene: TRBV5-1; j_gene: TRBJ1-3; CDR3aa: CASSHQGSGNTIYF; CDR3nt: TGCGCCAGCAGCCACCAGGGTTCTGGAAACACCATATATTTT
abundance: NA; d_gene: NA; v_gene: TRBV6-2/TRBV6-3; j_gene: TRBJ1-1; CDR3aa: CASSQLGWTEAFF; CDR3nt: TGTGCCAGCAGTCAACTAGGTTGGACTGAAGCTTTCTTT
abundance: NA; d_gene: TRBD1; v_gene: TRBV5-1; j_gene: TRBJ2-1; CDR3aa: CASSLGGQGRDNEQFF; CDR3nt: TGCGCCAGCAGCTTGGGAGGACAGGGGAGGGACAATGAGCAGTTCTTC
abundance: NA; d_gene: NA; v_gene: TRBV7-2; j_gene: TRBJ2-7; CDR3aa: CASSPEPRFYEQYF; CDR3nt: TGTGCCAGCAGCCCCGAGCCCCGGTTCTACGAGCAGTACTTC
abundance: NA; d_gene: TRBD2; v_gene: TRBV27; j_gene: TRBJ2-7; CDR3aa: CASGRSGGSYEQYF; CDR3nt: TGTGCCAGCGGAAGATCGGGGGGATCCTACGAGCAGTACTTC
abundance: NA; d_gene: NA; v_gene: TRBV6-5; j_gene: TRBJ2-2; CDR3aa: CASSYLANTGELFF; CDR3nt: TGTGCCAGCAGTTACCTTGCGAACACCGGGGAGCTGTTTTTT
abundance: few; d_gene: TRBD1; v_gene: TRBV9; j_gene: TRBJ2-1; CDR3aa: CASSPRTGGLNEQFF; CDR3nt: TGTGCCAGCAGCCCACGGACAGGGGGCCTGAATGAGCAGTTCTTC
abundance: NA; d_gene: NA; v_gene: TRBV19; j_gene: TRBJ1-2; CDR3aa: CASSSPGTPYNGGYTF; CDR3nt: TGTGCCAGTAGTTCACCCGGGACACCTTATAATGGAGGCTACACCTTC
abundance: NA; d_gene: TRBD2; v_gene: TRBV7-8; j_gene: TRBJ2-5; CDR3aa: CASSLAGGRETQYF; CDR3nt: TGTGCCAGCAGCTTAGCGGGAGGGCGAGAGACCCAGTACTTC
abundance: NA; d_gene: TRBD1; v_gene: TRBV19; j_gene: TRBJ1-5; CDR3aa: CATARTGIFQAGNQPQHF; CDR3nt: TGTGCCACCGCCAGGACAGGGATTTTTCAGGCCGGCAATCAGCCCCAGCATTTT
abundance: NA; d_gene: TRBD1; v_gene: TRBV18; j_gene: TRBJ2-7; CDR3aa: CASSPGRDSFSYEQYF; CDR3nt: TGTGCCAGCTCACCGGGCCGGGACAGTTTCTCCTACGAGCAGTACTTC
abundance: NA; d_gene: NA; v_gene: TRBV6-6; j_gene: TRBJ2-3; CDR3aa: CASIIGQREDTQYF; CDR3nt: TGTGCCAGCATCATAGGACAGAGGGAAGATACGCAGTATTTT
abundance: NA; d_gene: NA; v_gene: TRBV2; j_gene: TRBJ1-1; CDR3aa: CARSKKMNTEAFF; CDR3nt: TGTGCCAGATCTAAAAAGATGAACACTGAAGCTTTCTTT
abundance: NA; d_gene: TRBD1; v_gene: TRBV5-4; j_gene: TRBJ2-7; CDR3aa: CASSSGQGFYEQYF; CDR3nt: TGTGCCAGCAGCTCGGGACAGGGTTTCTACGAGCAGTACTTC
abundance: NA; d_gene: TRBD1; v_gene: TRBV19; j_gene: TRBJ1-5; CDR3aa: CASSQNRGGWVQPQHF; CDR3nt: TGTGCCAGTAGCCAAAACAGGGGTGGTTGGGTTCAGCCCCAGCATTTT
abundance: NA; d_gene: TRBD1; v_gene: TRBV3-1/TRBV3-2; j_gene: TRBJ1-1; CDR3aa: CASSGGQRRRMNTEAFF; CDR3nt: TGTGCCAGCAGCGGGGGACAGCGAAGACGTATGAACACTGAAGCTTTCTTT
abundance: NA; d_gene: NA; v_gene: TRBV4-1; j_gene: TRBJ1-5; CDR3aa: CASSHDPDKGNMLGNQPQHF; CDR3nt: TGCGCCAGCAGCCATGACCCAGACAAGGGGAATATGTTGGGCAATCAGCCCCAGCATTTT
abundance: few; d_gene: TRBD2; v_gene: TRBV7-9; j_gene: TRBJ2-1; CDR3aa: CASAFQREERYNEQFF; CDR3nt: TGTGCCAGCGCCTTCCAGCGGGAGGAGAGATACAATGAGCAGTTCTTC
abundance: NA; d_gene: NA; v_gene: TRBV7-2; j_gene: TRBJ1-5; CDR3aa: CASSPGTSGNQPQHF; CDR3nt: TGTGCCAGCAGCCCCGGGACATCAGGCAATCAGCCCCAGCATTTT
abundance: NA; d_gene: NA; v_gene: TRBV27; j_gene: TRBJ2-2; CDR3aa: CASSFEMAGELFF; CDR3nt: TGTGCCAGCAGTTTCGAGATGGCCGGGGAGCTGTTTTTT